The source of this T cell receptor (beta chain) is a study of CD8 T cells in Susac syndrome. A note on this clonotype: What it binds is not known.

Whole-study results and caveats: The number of individuals included in the study's TCR sequencing and HLA analysis was acknowledged as relatively small.

cDNA came from roughly 0.53 to 1 ug RNA primed by random hexamers. By means of immunoSEQ multiplex PCR, TCR beta CDR3 spanning 54 Vbeta and 13 Jbeta underwent amplification. MiXCR was run by TCRdb on the immunoSEQ multiplex PCR reads, yielding one entry per CDR3 protein. This sample has about 200,000 distinct CDR3 sequences, with 85% to 95% found just once. The multiple sclerosis controls were treatment-naive patients, and their relapsing-remitting disease was stable or active. FACS was used to enrich TEMRA cells, whereas the CD8+ and CD4+ T cells were obtained by negative isolation. The TCR was taken from a human donor with multiple sclerosis. Sample: CD4+ T cells from PBMCs.

The CDR3 reads CASSDGTAGTEAFF. In DNA, the CDR3 is TGTGCCAGCAGTGACGGGACAGCGGGAACTGAAGCTTTCTTT. This chain joins TRBV4-2 and TRBJ1-1, with TRBD1 matching over 7 bases. Germline CDR1 and CDR2: LGHNA and YNFKEQ. The CDR3 is made up of 14 amino acids. The J segment lost 5 bases and the V segment lost 6 bases, leaving 9 bases of the junction unmatched.